A single sample gave rise to the 26 T cell receptor beta chains below, sequenced in a study of blood T cell repertoires in COVID-19. Sequencing used immunoSEQ multiplex PCR; TCRdb keeps in-frame clones, though not all of them. The sample has about 63,000 clones; around 79% are singletons. The sequenced sample was peripheral blood. Source of these receptors: a human donor in a cohort sampled during active COVID-19.

V and J are TRBV9 and TRBJ2-3; 9 bases agree with TRBD2. The germline gives CDR1 SGDLS, CDR2 YYNGEE. CDR3 size: 14 residues. The trim removed 3 bases at V and 6 bases at J, leaving 5 bases unmatched. As DNA, the CDR3 is TGTGCCAGCAGCGATCTAGCGGGAAGGGATACGCAGTATTTT. Translation gives CASSDLAGRDTQYF.

This clone was observed a single time. The chain carries TRBV5-8 and TRBJ1-5; TRBD1 agrees at 9 bases. J was trimmed by 4 bases and V by 2 bases; bases with no gene match: 4. CDR1 and CDR2 from the germline V gene are SGHTS and YDEGEE. This CDR3 region has 15 residues. CDR3 sequence (DNA): TGTGCCAGCAGCTTACAGGGGGCAGGGAATCAGCCCCAGCATTTT. This encodes CASSLQGAGNQPQHF.

The CDR3 coding sequence is TGCGCCAGCAGCCAAGGGCTAGCGGGAGATGAGCAGTTCTTC. Amino acids: CASSQGLAGDEQFF. The chain carries TRBV4-3 and TRBJ2-1, with TRBD2 matching 10 bases. CDR3 size: 14 residues. The V gene end was trimmed by 1 base and the J gene end by 8 bases; junction bases not matched to a gene: 2. CDR1 is LGHNA and CDR2 is YSLEER in the germline V gene.

The chain carries TRBV6-6 and TRBJ2-3; a possible D gene is TRBD2 (6 bases). Germline V gene lookup returns CDR1 MNHNY and CDR2 SVGAGI (reference sequence). The germline V and J ends were trimmed by 5 bases and 1 base, with 25 bases remaining between them. This CDR3 contains 19 residues. CDR3 region: CASSPRMTGLGDRTDTQYF. DNA for the CDR3: TGTGCCAGCAGTCCCCGGATGACGGGACTGGGCGACCGCACAGATACGCAGTATTTT.

This clone has just a few counts. This chain links TRBV12-5 with TRBJ1-1, with TRBD1 as a possible D gene (5 bases). Looked up from germline, CDR1 is LGHNT and CDR2 is FRNRAP. V lost 6 bases to trimming and J lost 5 bases, with 13 bases between them. CDR3 length equals 13 residues. As DNA, the CDR3 is TGTGCTAGTGGCCAAGGGGCTGGTACTGAAGCTTTCTTT. Amino acid sequence: CASGQGAGTEAFF.

The J gene is TRBJ1-1, the V gene TRBV7-2; D ambiguous. Germline V gene lookup returns CDR1 SGHTA and CDR2 FQGNSA. V lost 5 bases and J lost 4, with 14 bases in between. The CDR3 extends over 14 amino acids. CDR3 DNA sequence: TGTGCCAGCAGCCCGTGGACGGAGGGCACTGAAGCTTTCTTT. Protein: CASSPWTEGTEAFF.

The gene calls are TRBV19 and TRBJ1-5, with D perhaps TRBD1 (5 bases). The CDR3 contains 15 residues. V was clipped by 7 bases and J by 0 bases, with 13 bases between them. From germline, CDR1 is LNHDA and CDR2 SQIVND (reference sequence). The chain's CDR3 is CASKYGDYSNQPQHF. CDR3 nucleotides: TGTGCCAGTAAATACGGGGACTATAGCAATCAGCCCCAGCATTTT.

This chain links TRBV7-8 with TRBJ1-5; no reliable D call. Trimming pared 8 bases from V and 3 bases from J, leaving 14 bases between. Germline CDR1 SGHVS, CDR2 FQNEAQ. The CDR3 loop spans 14 amino acids. The chain's CDR3 is CASAPDTFNQPQHF. The DNA of the CDR3 is TGTGCCAGCGCCCCAGACACTTTCAATCAGCCCCAGCATTTT.

The gene calls are TRBV29-1 and TRBJ1-2; 11 bases are shared with TRBD1. Germline V gives CDR1 SQVTM, CDR2 ANQGSEA. The CDR3 sequence is 13 residues long. V was pared by 7 bases and J by 9 bases, with 10 bases of the junction left unmatched. This chain's CDR3 is CSGPGQGVVCYTF. The CDR3 DNA reads as TGCAGCGGACCGGGACAGGGGGTGGTGTGCTACACCTTC.

By sample share, this clone is medium-sized. The chain links TRBV2 to TRBJ1-5; D might be TRBD1 (5 bases). This CDR3 comprises 14 residues. Germline CDR1 and CDR2: SNHLY and FYNNEI. Trimming pared 7 bases from V and 1 base from J, leaving 11 bases between. In nucleotides, the CDR3 is TGTGCCAGCACAGGGATCTCGAGCAATCAGCCCCAGCATTTT. Amino acid sequence: CASTGISSNQPQHF.

This chain links TRBV11-2 with TRBJ2-7, with D perhaps TRBD1 (6 bases). The CDR3 extends over 16 amino acids. Per germline, CDR1 SGHAT and CDR2 FQNNGV. The V end lost 5 bases, the J end lost 0 bases, and 17 bases lay between the germline ends. The CDR3 spells CASSPAGQFSSYEQYF. CDR3 coding DNA: TGTGCCAGCAGCCCCGCCGGACAGTTTTCCTCCTACGAGCAGTACTTC.

The chain uses TRBV7-9 and TRBJ2-7; 11 bases agree with TRBD1. The CDR3 runs 15 residues. V lost 3 bases, J lost 5 bases, and 6 bases stayed unmatched. The germline V gene has CDR1 SEHNR and CDR2 FQNEAQ (reference sequence). In DNA, the CDR3 is TGTGCCAGCAGCTTTTGGACAGGGGGCTTGAACGAGCAGTACTTC. Translated: CASSFWTGGLNEQYF.

This CDR3 is CSVHTQGVTSYGYTF. The CDR3 DNA is TGCAGCGTCCACACCCAGGGGGTGACTTCCTATGGCTACACCTTC. The rearrangement links TRBV29-1 to TRBJ1-2, with 7 bases identical to TRBD1. The CDR3 length is 15 residues. Losses at the gene ends were 6 bases for V and 4 bases for J; bases not matched to a gene: 14. Germline CDR1 reads SQVTM; CDR2 reads ANQGSEA.

The rearrangement joins TRBV4-2 to TRBJ2-3, with 7 bases that match TRBD2. The germline V gene encodes CDR1 LGHNA and CDR2 YNFKEQ. CDR3 length equals 16 residues. J lost 2 bases, V lost 4 bases, and 9 bases had no gene match. CDR3 sequence (DNA): TGTGCCAGCAGCCTTAGTGGCGGGAGAAACACAGATACGCAGTATTTT. This sequence encodes CASSLSGGRNTDTQYF.

This clone showed up just a few times. The V call is TRBV15, the J call TRBJ2-7; TRBD2 agrees at 7 bases. The junction had 15 bases not matched to a gene; V was cut back by 4 bases and J by 6 bases. CDR1 LNHNV and CDR2 YYDKDF come from the germline V gene (reference sequence). This CDR3 contains 16 residues. The CDR3 nucleotides are TGTGCCACCAGCATAGGACGCGGGAGTTTAAAAGGCGAGCAGTACTTC. Translation: CATSIGRGSLKGEQYF.

The rearrangement uses TRBV14 and TRBJ2-1; 7 bases are shared with TRBD2. V dropped 4 bases and J dropped 4; count of bases not matched to a gene: 13. The CDR3 has 17 amino acids. Germline V gene data show CDR1 as SGHDN and CDR2 as FVKESK. The CDR3 sequence: CASSPGGLVGWYNEQFF. The CDR3 bases are TGTGCCAGCAGCCCCGGTGGACTAGTAGGGTGGTACAATGAGCAGTTCTTC.

The chain has TRBV28 and TRBJ1-2; 8 bases map to TRBD1. The junction had 5 bases not matched to a gene; V was cut back by 2 bases and J by 6 bases. CDR3 length: 14 amino acids. Germline V CDR1 and CDR2: MDHEN, SYDVKM. The CDR3 loop reads CASSLRQGLHGYTF. Written as DNA, the CDR3 is TGTGCCAGCAGTTTAAGACAGGGGTTGCATGGCTACACCTTC.

The chain uses TRBV5-1 and TRBJ1-4; 7 nucleotides match TRBD1. This CDR3 is built from 14 residues. Germline-derived CDR1 and CDR2 are SGHRS and YFSETQ. With V trimmed by 5 bases and J by 5 bases, 6 bases remained unmatched. CDR3 in amino acids: CASSRTGANEKLFF. CDR3 nucleotides: TGCGCCAGCAGTCGGACAGGCGCAAATGAAAAACTGTTTTTT.

V usage is TRBV25-1 and J usage is TRBJ2-3, with TRBD2 matching over 10 bases. Looked up from germline, CDR1 is MGHDK and CDR2 is SYGVNS. Trimming removed 2 bases from V and 6 bases from J; junction bases left unmatched: 14. This CDR3 spans 18 amino acids. In DNA form, the CDR3 reads TGTGCCAGCAGTGAAGGTTTTTCCAGCGGGAGGGCCGCTGATACGCAGTATTTT. It is translated as CASSEGFSSGRAADTQYF.

This clone appeared a single time. V usage is TRBV10-3 and J usage is TRBJ1-5; D is possibly TRBD1 (6 bases). V lost 2 bases, J lost 5 bases, and 10 bases lay in between. CDR1 ENHRY and CDR2 SYGVKD come from the germline V gene. CDR3 length: 14 amino acids. In DNA form, the CDR3 reads TGTGCCATCAGTGAGAATGGGGGCGATCAGCCCCAGCATTTT. It is translated as CAISENGGDQPQHF.

The gene calls are TRBV6-2 or TRBV6-3 and TRBJ2-7; 11 bases fit TRBD2. The germline V gene encodes CDR1 MNHEY and CDR2 SVGEGT. The CDR3 spans 16 residues. V lost 5 bases to trimming and J lost 1 base; unmatched junction nucleotides: 7. The CDR3 DNA sequence: TGTGCCAGCAGTCCCTACACTAGCGGGAGTTCCTACGAGCAGTACTTC. Translated, it gives CASSPYTSGSSYEQYF.

The V and J genes are TRBV5-1 and TRBJ2-7, with 11 nucleotides matching TRBD2. The J segment lost 0 bases and the V segment lost 3 bases, leaving 5 bases of the junction unmatched. The germline CDR1 and CDR2 sequences are SGHRS and YFSETQ. CDR3 length: 16 amino acids. The CDR3 spells CASSYLAGGSSYEQYF. The CDR3 bases are TGCGCCAGCAGCTATTTAGCGGGAGGGTCCTCCTACGAGCAGTACTTC. The full variable domain, completed using reference TRBV5-1 and TRBJ2-7, is KAGVTQTPRYLIKTRGQQVTLSCSPISGHRSVSWYQQTPGQGLQFLFEYFSETQRNKGNFPGRFSGRQFSNSRSEMNVSTLELGDSALYLCASSYLAGGSSYEQYFGPGTRLTVT.

The J gene is TRBJ2-1, the V gene TRBV5-1; 9 bases are shared with TRBD2. This CDR3 has 14 amino acids. Looked up from germline, CDR1 is SGHRS and CDR2 is YFSETQ. J gave up 8 bases and V 6 bases, and 9 bases lay outside the gene matches. CDR3 protein: CASTAGLAGYEQFF. The DNA for the CDR3 is TGCGCCAGCACAGCGGGGCTAGCGGGATATGAGCAGTTCTTC. The full variable domain, its missing parts supplied by reference TRBV5-1 and TRBJ2-1, is KAGVTQTPRYLIKTRGQQVTLSCSPISGHRSVSWYQQTPGQGLQFLFEYFSETQRNKGNFPGRFSGRQFSNSRSEMNVSTLELGDSALYLCASTAGLAGYEQFFGPGTRLTVL.

This clone showed up just a few times. This rearrangement joins TRBV6-6 to TRBJ1-2; D remains unclear. Trimming stripped 3 bases from V and 3 bases from J, with 8 bases between. Germline V gene sequence: CDR1 MNHNY, CDR2 SVGAGI (reference sequence). The length of the CDR3 is 13 residues. CDR3 loop: CASSYSPDYGYTF. The CDR3 region has the DNA TGTGCCAGCAGTTATAGTCCGGACTATGGCTACACCTTC.

CDR3 in amino acids: CATVSGDSYEQYF. The CDR3 DNA reads TGTGCCACCGTTAGCGGAGACTCCTACGAGCAGTACTTC. The chain recombines TRBV3-1 (or the pseudogene TRBV3-2) with TRBJ2-7; D is possibly TRBD2 (6 bases). CDR1 and CDR2 (germline): LGHDT, YNNKEL (reference sequence). The V and J ends lost 10 bases and 0 bases respectively, with 13 bases between them. The CDR3 length is 13 residues.

The chain has TRBV18 and TRBJ1-2; TRBD1 is a possible D gene (6 bases). This CDR3 has 15 amino acids. V lost 3 bases and J 1 base, leaving 12 bases between the germline ends. Per the germline V gene, CDR1 is KGHSH and CDR2 is LQKENI. The CDR3 is CASSPSPDSNYGYTF. CDR3 DNA sequence: TGTGCCAGCTCACCTTCCCCGGACAGTAACTATGGCTACACCTTC.